The sequence of this T cell receptor beta chain was determined in a study of T cells in Graves' hyperthyroidism and ophthalmopathy. Pregnant or lactating patients were excluded, as were those with uncontrolled infection or other autoimmune disease. PBMCs were derived from roughly 10 ml fresh peripheral blood. It was RNA transcripts that yielded the amplified TCR beta CDR3 regions. The HTBI primer set served for first-round RT-PCR of the TCR CDR3. TCRdb recomputed calls from the multiplex PCR reads with MiXCR, one row per CDR3 protein. The sample has over 200,000 distinct CDR3 sequences, around 20% seen once. This clonotype was seen ten or more times. The target antigen is unknown. The V gene end was trimmed by 8 bases and the J gene end by 5 bases; junction bases not matched to a gene: 9. This CDR3 region has 14 residues. The germline gives CDR1 SQVTM, CDR2 ANQGSEA. The study's findings and limits: Ophthalmopathy was separated from stable hyperthyroidism by a 13 V-J model. Ophthalmopathy was model-predicted a median roughly 6.3 months pre-onset.

Sequences were obtained from blood. This rearrangement joins TRBV29-1 to TRBJ2-1, with TRBD1 matching over 10 bases. This clonotype originated in a man aged 35 to 55 with Graves' hyperthyroidism. CDR3 loop: CSFTTGGDHNEQFF. The CDR3 DNA reads TGCAGCTTTACGACAGGGGGCGACCACAATGAGCAGTTCTTC.